This TCR beta chain was retrieved from a study of cytomegalovirus exposure and HLA in healthy donors. The PCR made use of 60 Vbeta and 13 Jbeta primers. Libraries were prepared by immunoSEQ multiplex PCR; TCRdb keeps only in-frame clonotypes and omits some of them. The table records around 130,000 clones, about 66% of them present only once. Trimming stripped 6 bases from V and 5 bases from J, with 10 bases between. Germline V CDR1 and CDR2: MNHEY, SVGAGI. This CDR3 is 12 amino acids long. Sequencing used PBMCs. J is TRBJ2-5 and V is TRBV6-5; D gene unclear. The receptor comes from a man aged 25 to 40 in good health and CMV-seropositive. The DNA of the CDR3 is TGTGCCAGCAGGTCCAACACGGAGACCCAGTACTTC. Residues: CASRSNTETQYF.